The entry that follows covers one TCR beta chain sequence. The protocol was immunoSEQ multiplex PCR, while the TCRdb copy is restricted to in-frame clones and leaves out a portion. The table includes hundreds of thousands of clones, roughly 88% detected once. This specimen comes from a study of blood T cell repertoires in COVID-19. Unmatched junction bases numbered 8, after V lost 0 bases and J lost 2 bases. The CDR3 loop spans 17 amino acids. Per germline, CDR1 LNHDA and CDR2 SQIVND (reference sequence). The chain couples TRBV19 to TRBJ2-7; the match to TRBD2 covers 9 bases. This receptor was obtained from a woman in her fifties or sixties with COVID-19, enrolled during active disease. The sequencing sample was made of peripheral blood. CDR3 region: CASSIDLERGAAYEQYF. CDR3 nucleotide sequence: TGTGCCAGTAGTATAGATCTTGAGCGGGGGGCCGCCTACGAGCAGTACTTC.